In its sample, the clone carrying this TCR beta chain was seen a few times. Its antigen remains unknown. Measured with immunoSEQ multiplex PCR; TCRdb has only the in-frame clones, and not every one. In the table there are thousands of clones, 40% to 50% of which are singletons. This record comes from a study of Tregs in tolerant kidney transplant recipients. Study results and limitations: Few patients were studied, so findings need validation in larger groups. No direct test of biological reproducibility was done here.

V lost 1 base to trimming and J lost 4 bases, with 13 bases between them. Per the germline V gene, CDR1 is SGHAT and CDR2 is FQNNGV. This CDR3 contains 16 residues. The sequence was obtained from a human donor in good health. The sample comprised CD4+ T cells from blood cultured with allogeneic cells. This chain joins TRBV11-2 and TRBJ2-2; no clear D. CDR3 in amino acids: CASSLGPRRATGELFF. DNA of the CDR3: TGTGCCAGCAGCTTAGGCCCGAGAAGGGCCACCGGGGAGCTGTTTTTT.